Below are 21 T cell receptor beta chains sequenced from a single sample in a study of identical twins. Via MiXCR, TCRdb re-called the 5' RACE reads, giving one row per CDR3 protein. The sample consists of 600,000 to 850,000 distinct CDR3 sequences, roughly 18% of them appearing once. These data were likewise used in another study, on T cells expressing NK-cell markers.

What was sequenced was PBMCs. The receptor source for this set is a woman younger than 35 in good health.

The sample holds a few counts of this clonotype. The chain is built from TRBV12-3 or TRBV12-4 and TRBJ2-2; tentative D call: TRBD2 (5 bases). CDR3 length: 15 amino acids. The ends were cut back, 6 bases at V and 4 bases at J, with 15 bases in the middle. CDR3 DNA sequence: TGTGCCAGCAGCGTCCGGTCTCGGGGCACCGGGGAGCTGTTTTTT. Its translation: CASSVRSRGTGELFF.

This chain uses TRBV20-1 with TRBJ1-6, with D hard to call. CDR3 length equals 14 residues. CDR1 is DFQATT, CDR2 SNEGSKA, per germline (reference sequence). V was trimmed by 1 base and J by 1 base, leaving 5 bases between them. Here the CDR3 reads CSARGLSYNSPLHF. DNA for the CDR3: TGCAGTGCTAGAGGGTTATCCTATAATTCACCCCTCCACTTT.

This rearrangement joins TRBV6-1 to TRBJ1-2; a weak D match, TRBD1 (6 bases). This CDR3 is 15 amino acids long. V was clipped by 7 bases and J by 4 bases, with 19 bases between them. Germline V gene lookup returns CDR1 MNHNS and CDR2 SASEGT. CDR3: CASTLLPQGLYGYTF. The CDR3, as DNA: TGTGCCAGCACCCTCCTCCCACAGGGCCTCTATGGCTACACCTTC.

This clonotype was seen a handful of times. The chain combines TRBV7-2 with TRBJ1-2, with D unclear. The CDR3 contains 12 residues. CDR1 is SGHTA and CDR2 is FQGNSA in the germline V gene. Trimming shortened V by 1 base and J by 6 bases, and 6 bases separated the two germline ends. CDR3: CASSLEVNGYTF. CDR3 nucleotide sequence: TGTGCCAGCAGCTTAGAGGTTAATGGCTACACCTTC.

The genes are TRBV5-6 and TRBJ2-1; D ambiguous. The CDR3 is made up of 14 amino acids. Per the germline V gene, CDR1 is SGHDT and CDR2 is YYEEEE. Trimming pared 2 bases from V and 6 bases from J, leaving 12 bases between. CDR3 bases: TGTGCCAGCAGCTTAAATCTAGGATCCAATGAGCAGTTCTTC. This gives the protein CASSLNLGSNEQFF.

The chain joins TRBV2 to TRBJ2-3, with no clear D. CDR3 length equals 15 residues. Germline CDR1 SNHLY, CDR2 FYNNEI. V lost 6 bases, J lost 3 bases, and 16 bases lay in between. CDR3 amino acids: CASRLIWLGTDTQYF. The CDR3 DNA sequence: TGTGCCAGCAGATTGATCTGGCTGGGTACAGATACGCAGTATTTT.

This clonotype was recorded a few times. CDR3 DNA sequence: TGTGCCAGCAGCTTAACGGTATCGGTAAATTCACCCCTCCACTTT. This encodes CASSLTVSVNSPLHF. The chain has TRBV7-3 and TRBJ1-6; D unresolved. This CDR3 spans 15 amino acids. The germline gives CDR1 SGHTA, CDR2 FQGTGA. V lost 0 bases and J lost 7, with 10 bases in between.

J is TRBJ2-3 and V is TRBV24-1; no definite D call. Germline-derived CDR1 and CDR2 are KGHDR and SFDVKD. This CDR3 has 13 amino acids. V lost 4 bases, J lost 2 bases, and 6 bases lay in between. The CDR3 coding sequence is TGTGCCACCAGTGACAGCGCCACAGATACGCAGTATTTT. Translating it yields CATSDSATDTQYF.

This clonotype was counted at least ten times. This chain connects TRBV29-1 to TRBJ2-1; 12 nucleotides align to TRBD2. J gave up 0 bases and V 4 bases, and 7 bases lay outside the gene matches. The CDR3 is 17 amino acids. Germline CDR1 SQVTM, CDR2 ANQGSEA. CDR3 sequence: CSVAGTSGRSSYNEQFF. CDR3 sequence (DNA): TGCAGCGTTGCCGGGACTAGCGGGCGTAGCTCCTACAATGAGCAGTTCTTC.

This clonotype was found a few times. The V gene is TRBV7-2, the J gene TRBJ1-1; D possibly corresponds to TRBD1 (5 bases). The CDR3 is made up of 13 amino acids. V was clipped by 5 bases and J by 6 bases, with 13 bases between them. The germline gives CDR1 SGHTA, CDR2 FQGNSA. In DNA form, the CDR3 reads TGTGCCAGCAGCCTGGAAAGGGGCTCTGAAGCTTTCTTT. Protein sequence: CASSLERGSEAFF. The full variable domain, rest sourced from reference TRBV7-2 and TRBJ1-1, is GAGVSQSPSNKVTEKGKDVELRCDPISGHTALYWYRQSLGQGLEFLIYFQGNSAPDKSGLPSDRFSAERTGGSVSTLTIQRTQQEDSAVYLCASSLERGSEAFFGQGTRLTVV.

The chain has TRBV11-2 and TRBJ2-7; D may be TRBD2 (6 bases). V was cut by 5 bases and J by 2 bases, with 16 bases left in between. CDR1 is SGHAT and CDR2 is FQNNGV in the germline V gene. This CDR3 has 15 amino acids. CDR3 in DNA: TGTGCCAGCAGCCCCCGAGGAGGGACGCCCTACGAGCAGTACTTC. It is translated as CASSPRGGTPYEQYF.

This clonotype was seen more than once but under ten times. V is TRBV20-1 and J is TRBJ2-7; 7 nucleotides line up with TRBD2. Germline-derived CDR1 and CDR2 are DFQATT and SNEGSKA (reference sequence). V was clipped by 4 bases and J by 0 bases; unmatched bases: 6. The length of the CDR3 is 14 residues. In DNA, the CDR3 is TGCAGTGCTATCATGAGGGACTACTCCTACGAGCAGTACTTC. It is translated as CSAIMRDYSYEQYF.

There are a few counts of this clonotype. One junction end does not reproduce the germline sequence, and a read error may be involved. This chain connects TRBV12-3 or TRBV12-4 to TRBJ2-2, with D uncertain. The CDR3 is 14 residues long. Written as DNA, the CDR3 is TGTGCCAGTAGGGCAGTCGCAAACACCAGGGAGCTGTTTTTT. Translation: CASRAVANTRELFF.

J is TRBJ2-1 and V is TRBV7-9; D is undetermined. Deletions cut 9 bases from V and 4 bases from J, with 7 bases between. This CDR3 has 11 amino acids. Germline V gene lookup returns CDR1 SEHNR and CDR2 FQNEAQ (reference sequence). The DNA of the CDR3 is TGTGCCAGTAGAAAGTACAATGAGCAGTTCTTC. It codes for CASRKYNEQFF.

Only a few counts were recorded for this clonotype. The rearrangement links TRBV6-5 to TRBJ2-1; 14 bases fit TRBD2. This CDR3 contains 15 residues. V was clipped by 2 bases and J by 9 bases; unmatched bases: 3. The germline V gene encodes CDR1 MNHEY and CDR2 SVGAGI. This CDR3 is CASSYGTSGRGEQFF. The CDR3 DNA follows: TGTGCCAGCAGTTACGGGACTAGCGGGAGAGGTGAGCAGTTCTTC.

This clonotype was detected a few times. The chain recombines TRBV29-1 with TRBJ2-1, with 7 bases aligning to TRBD1. The CDR3 contains 13 residues. Trimming removed 4 bases from V and 2 bases from J; junction bases left unmatched: 2. Per the germline V gene, CDR1 is SQVTM and CDR2 is ANQGSEA. CDR3 nucleotide sequence: TGCAGCGTTGGGCAGGGGGCCTACAATGAGCAGTTCTTC. This codes for CSVGQGAYNEQFF.

Only a few counts were recorded for this clonotype. The chain joins TRBV2 to TRBJ2-1, with D perhaps TRBD1 or TRBD2 (5 bases each). The CDR3 is 11 residues long. V was pared by 7 bases and J by 12 bases, with 13 bases between. The germline CDR1 and CDR2 sequences are SNHLY and FYNNEI. CDR3 DNA: TGTGCCAGCAAGGTGGGACCCAGGCAGTTCTTC. It codes for CASKVGPRQFF.

CDR3: CASSFSQTYEQYF. In nucleotides, the CDR3 is TGTGCCAGCAGTTTTAGTCAGACCTACGAGCAGTACTTC. The chain is built from TRBV12-3 or TRBV12-4 and TRBJ2-7; no definite D call. Trimming left V 3 bases short and J 2 bases short, with 8 bases between. The CDR3 spans 13 residues.

This clonotype was observed at least ten times. The V gene is TRBV2, the J gene TRBJ2-7, with a weak D call TRBD2 (6 bases). Germline V gene lookup returns CDR1 SNHLY and CDR2 FYNNEI. CDR3 length: 14 residues. The V and J ends lost 9 bases and 12 bases respectively, with 27 bases between them. The CDR3 here is CASQNNRDSEVAYF. CDR3 nucleotides: TGTGCCAGTCAGAATAACCGGGACTCCGAGGTGGCGTACTTC. The full variable domain, rest sourced from reference TRBV2 and TRBJ2-7, is EPEVTQTPSHQVTQMGQEVILRCVPISNHLYFYWYRQILGQKVEFLVSFYNNEISEKSEIFDDQFSVERPDGSNFTLKIRSTKLEDSAMYFCASQNNRDSEVAYFGPGTRLTVT.

The table lists this clonotype with a few counts. This chain joins TRBV20-1 and TRBJ2-1, with D possibly matching TRBD2 (6 bases). The CDR3 extends over 13 amino acids. CDR1 is DFQATT, CDR2 SNEGSKA, per germline (reference sequence). The V gene lost 3 bases and the J gene lost 6 bases, with 12 bases spanning the gap. The CDR3 spells CSARGGGTNEQFF. The CDR3 DNA reads TGCAGTGCTAGGGGTGGGGGGACCAATGAGCAGTTCTTC.

There are many counts of this clonotype. The V and J genes are TRBV5-1 and TRBJ2-1; 10 bases match TRBD2. Germline V lookup: CDR1 SGHRS, CDR2 YFSETQ. The V segment lost 4 bases and the J segment 4 bases; nucleotides outside the gene matches: 8. This CDR3 is built from 16 residues. The CDR3 reads CASSQATSGVYNEQFF. Here the CDR3 DNA reads TGCGCCAGCAGCCAAGCAACTAGCGGGGTTTACAATGAGCAGTTCTTC.